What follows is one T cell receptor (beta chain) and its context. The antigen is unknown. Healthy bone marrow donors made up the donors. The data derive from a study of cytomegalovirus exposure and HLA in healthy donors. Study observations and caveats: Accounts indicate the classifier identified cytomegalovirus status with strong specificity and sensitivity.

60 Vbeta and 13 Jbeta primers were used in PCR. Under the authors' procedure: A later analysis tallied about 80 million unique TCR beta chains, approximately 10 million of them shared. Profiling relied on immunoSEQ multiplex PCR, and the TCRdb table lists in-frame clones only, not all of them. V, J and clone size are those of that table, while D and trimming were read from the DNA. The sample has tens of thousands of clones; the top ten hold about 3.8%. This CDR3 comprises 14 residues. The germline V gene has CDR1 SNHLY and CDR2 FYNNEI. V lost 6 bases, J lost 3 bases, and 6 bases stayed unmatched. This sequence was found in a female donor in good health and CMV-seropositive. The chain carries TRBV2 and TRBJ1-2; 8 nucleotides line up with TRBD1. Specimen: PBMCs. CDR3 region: CASSPGGLYYGYTF. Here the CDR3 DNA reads TGTGCCAGCAGCCCAGGGGGCCTGTACTATGGCTACACCTTC.